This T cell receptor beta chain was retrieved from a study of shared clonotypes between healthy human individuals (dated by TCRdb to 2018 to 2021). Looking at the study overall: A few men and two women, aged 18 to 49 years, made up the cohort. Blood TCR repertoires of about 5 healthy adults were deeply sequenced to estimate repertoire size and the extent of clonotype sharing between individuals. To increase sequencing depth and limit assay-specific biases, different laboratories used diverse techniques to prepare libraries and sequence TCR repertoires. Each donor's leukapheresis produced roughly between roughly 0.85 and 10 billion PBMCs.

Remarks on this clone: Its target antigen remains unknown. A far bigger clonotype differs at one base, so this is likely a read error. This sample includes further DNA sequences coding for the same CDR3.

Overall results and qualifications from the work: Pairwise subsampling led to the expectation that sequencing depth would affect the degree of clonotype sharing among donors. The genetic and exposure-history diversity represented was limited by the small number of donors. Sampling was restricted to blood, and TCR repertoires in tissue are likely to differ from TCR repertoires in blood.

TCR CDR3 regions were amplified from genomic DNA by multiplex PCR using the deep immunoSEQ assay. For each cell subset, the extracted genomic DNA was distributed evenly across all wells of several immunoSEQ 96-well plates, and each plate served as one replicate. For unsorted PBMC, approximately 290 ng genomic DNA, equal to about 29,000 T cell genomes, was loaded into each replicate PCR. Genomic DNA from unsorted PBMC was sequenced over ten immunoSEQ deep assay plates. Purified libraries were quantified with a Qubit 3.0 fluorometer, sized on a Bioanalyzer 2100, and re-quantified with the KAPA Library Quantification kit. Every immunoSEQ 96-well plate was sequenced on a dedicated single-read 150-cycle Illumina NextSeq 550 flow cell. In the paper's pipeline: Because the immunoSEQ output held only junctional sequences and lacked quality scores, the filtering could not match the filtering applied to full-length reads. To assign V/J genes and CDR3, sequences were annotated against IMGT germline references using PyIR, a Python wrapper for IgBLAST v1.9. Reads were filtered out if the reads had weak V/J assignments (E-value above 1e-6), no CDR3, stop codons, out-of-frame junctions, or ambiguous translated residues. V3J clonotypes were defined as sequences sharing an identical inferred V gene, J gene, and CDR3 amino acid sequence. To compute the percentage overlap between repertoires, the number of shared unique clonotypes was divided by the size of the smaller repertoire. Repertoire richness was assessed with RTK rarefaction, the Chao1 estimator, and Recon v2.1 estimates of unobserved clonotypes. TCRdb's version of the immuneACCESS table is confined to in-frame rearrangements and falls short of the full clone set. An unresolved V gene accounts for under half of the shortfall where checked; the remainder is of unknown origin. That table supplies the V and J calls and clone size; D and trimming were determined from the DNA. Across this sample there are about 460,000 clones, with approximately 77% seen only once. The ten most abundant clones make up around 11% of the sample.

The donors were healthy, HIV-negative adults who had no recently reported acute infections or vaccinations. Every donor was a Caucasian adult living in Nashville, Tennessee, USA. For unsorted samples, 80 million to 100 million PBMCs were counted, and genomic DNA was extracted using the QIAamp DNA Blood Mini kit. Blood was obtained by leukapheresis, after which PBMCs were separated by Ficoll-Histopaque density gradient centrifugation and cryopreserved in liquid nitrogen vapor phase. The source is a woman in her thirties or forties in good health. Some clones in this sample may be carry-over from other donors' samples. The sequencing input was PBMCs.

The bases read TGTGCCAGCAGCGCCCGCCTAGCGGGAGGAGGAGATACGCAGTATTTT. It specifies CASSARLAGGGDTQYF. The V and J genes are TRBV4-2 and TRBJ2-3, and 11 bases in between align with TRBD2. V ends up 5 bases short and J 5 bases short, with an unmatched junction base count of 9. As encoded in the germline V gene, CDR1 is LGHNA while CDR2 is YNFKEQ. The CDR3 has 16 amino acids, counting the end cysteine and phenylalanine. Only CDR3 DNA is held: 48 bases, read in frame from base 1.